This T cell receptor beta chain was retrieved from a study of cytomegalovirus exposure and HLA in healthy donors. The PCR had 60 Vbeta and 13 Jbeta primers. The method was immunoSEQ multiplex PCR; TCRdb's version includes in-frame clones alone and lacks a portion of them. This repertoire includes 40,000 to 60,000 clones. Germline CDR1 is MNHEY and CDR2 is SMNVEV (reference sequence). Trimming shortened V by 3 bases and J by 0 bases, and 9 bases separated the two germline ends. The CDR3 spans 14 residues. The sample comprised PBMCs. The gene calls are TRBV27 and TRBJ2-7; the D gene is possibly TRBD2 (5 bases). This TCR came from a male donor in good health and CMV-seropositive. The CDR3 DNA is TGTGCCAGCAGTTTCGAGGGCCCCTCCTACGAGCAGTACTTC. It codes for CASSFEGPSYEQYF.